A single sample gave rise to the 10 T cell receptor beta chains below, sequenced in a study of memory CD4+ T cells and cytomegalovirus serostatus. The sort gate was single viable CD3+CD4+CD8-CD45RO+ cells for memory CD4+ T cells. Method: immunoSEQ multiplex PCR; TCRdb's copy keeps in-frame clones and lacks some. The sample carries approximately 65,000 clones, approximately 80% recorded once. Material: memory CD4+ T cells from blood. Receptors originate from an adult in good health and CMV-seronegative.

This clone has ten or more counts. J is TRBJ2-7 and V is TRBV7-9; D remains ambiguous. Germline CDR1 and CDR2: SEHNR and FQNEAQ (reference sequence). V gave up 1 base and J gave up 7 bases, with 11 bases separating them. The CDR3 runs 13 residues. The CDR3 DNA reads TGTGCCAGCAGCTTAGATGGGTGGGCGGAGCAGTACTTC. It codes for CASSLDGWAEQYF.

This chain connects TRBV18 to TRBJ2-7, with 7 bases lining up with TRBD1. Germline values: CDR1 KGHSH, CDR2 LQKENI. V trimming: 6 bases; J trimming: 4 bases; junction bases outside the gene matches: 9. CDR3 size: 14 residues. Here the CDR3 DNA reads TGTGCCAGCTCTCAAGGGACAGTAGGTTACGAGCAGTACTTC. Translation gives CASSQGTVGYEQYF.

This clone appeared a single time. The rearrangement uses TRBV27 and TRBJ2-5; 8 nucleotides line up with TRBD2. V trimming: 3 bases; J trimming: 2 bases; junction bases outside the gene matches: 2. The length of the CDR3 is 14 residues. Looked up from germline, CDR1 is MNHEY and CDR2 is SMNVEV (reference sequence). CDR3 protein: CASSFASGQETQYF. In DNA form, the CDR3 reads TGTGCCAGCAGTTTTGCTAGCGGGCAAGAGACCCAGTACTTC.

The chain links TRBV28 to TRBJ2-3; 11 positions match TRBD2. V was pared by 10 bases and J by 6 bases, with 12 bases of the junction left unmatched. Germline V CDR1 and CDR2: MDHEN, SYDVKM. This CDR3 comprises 15 residues. CDR3 amino acids: CAISLGSSGGDTQYF. CDR3 DNA sequence: TGTGCCATTTCCCTCGGCTCTAGCGGGGGGGATACGCAGTATTTT.

The V gene is TRBV19, the J gene TRBJ2-7; 12 bases are a match to TRBD2. V lost 6 bases, J lost 5 bases, and 5 bases stayed unmatched. The CDR3 spans 14 residues. Germline values: CDR1 LNHDA, CDR2 SQIVND (reference sequence). In DNA form, the CDR3 reads TGTGCCAGTAGGACTAGCGGGAGTACCGACGAGCAGTACTTC. Protein: CASRTSGSTDEQYF.

The V call is TRBV9, the J call TRBJ2-2; a possible D gene is TRBD1 (5 bases). V shed 6 bases and J shed 9 bases, with 18 bases lying between them. This CDR3 has 14 amino acids. CDR1 is SGDLS and CDR2 is YYNGEE in the germline V gene. The CDR3 sequence is CASNPGPQGRELFF. The CDR3 nucleotides read TGTGCCAGCAACCCAGGACCGCAGGGTAGGGAGCTGTTTTTT.

V and J are TRBV19 and TRBJ1-5; unclear D gene. This CDR3 spans 11 amino acids. Germline CDR1 and CDR2: LNHDA and SQIVND (reference sequence). CDR3 nucleotide sequence: TGTGCTACGGGAGGAAATCAGCCCCAGCATTTT. Protein: CATGGNQPQHF.

The chain is built from TRBV27 and TRBJ1-1; tentatively, D is TRBD1 (6 bases). Per the germline V gene, CDR1 is MNHEY and CDR2 is SMNVEV (reference sequence). This CDR3 spans 14 amino acids. Trimming removed 8 bases at V and 1 base at J, with 14 bases between. The CDR3 sequence is CASGGQDKNTEAFF. In DNA, the CDR3 is TGTGCCAGCGGGGGCCAGGATAAGAACACTGAAGCTTTCTTT.

The CDR3 here is CAWGSMGTGATGELFF. The CDR3 DNA reads as TGTGCCTGGGGCTCAATGGGGACAGGAGCCACCGGGGAGCTGTTTTTT. This sequence joins TRBV30 and TRBJ2-2; 8 bases agree with TRBD1. V shed 5 bases, J shed 4 bases, and the junction held 12 bases outside the gene matches. Germline CDR1 and CDR2: GTSNPN and SVGIG (reference sequence). The CDR3 is 16 residues long.

This clone was recorded once. This rearrangement joins TRBV18 to TRBJ1-3, with D unresolved. There are 15 residues in the CDR3. V was clipped by 2 bases and J by 0 bases, with 8 bases between them. CDR1 is KGHSH and CDR2 is LQKENI in the germline V gene. The CDR3 region has the DNA TGTGCCAGCTCACCAAACTTGAGCTCTGGAAACACCATATATTTT. Its protein product is CASSPNLSSGNTIYF.